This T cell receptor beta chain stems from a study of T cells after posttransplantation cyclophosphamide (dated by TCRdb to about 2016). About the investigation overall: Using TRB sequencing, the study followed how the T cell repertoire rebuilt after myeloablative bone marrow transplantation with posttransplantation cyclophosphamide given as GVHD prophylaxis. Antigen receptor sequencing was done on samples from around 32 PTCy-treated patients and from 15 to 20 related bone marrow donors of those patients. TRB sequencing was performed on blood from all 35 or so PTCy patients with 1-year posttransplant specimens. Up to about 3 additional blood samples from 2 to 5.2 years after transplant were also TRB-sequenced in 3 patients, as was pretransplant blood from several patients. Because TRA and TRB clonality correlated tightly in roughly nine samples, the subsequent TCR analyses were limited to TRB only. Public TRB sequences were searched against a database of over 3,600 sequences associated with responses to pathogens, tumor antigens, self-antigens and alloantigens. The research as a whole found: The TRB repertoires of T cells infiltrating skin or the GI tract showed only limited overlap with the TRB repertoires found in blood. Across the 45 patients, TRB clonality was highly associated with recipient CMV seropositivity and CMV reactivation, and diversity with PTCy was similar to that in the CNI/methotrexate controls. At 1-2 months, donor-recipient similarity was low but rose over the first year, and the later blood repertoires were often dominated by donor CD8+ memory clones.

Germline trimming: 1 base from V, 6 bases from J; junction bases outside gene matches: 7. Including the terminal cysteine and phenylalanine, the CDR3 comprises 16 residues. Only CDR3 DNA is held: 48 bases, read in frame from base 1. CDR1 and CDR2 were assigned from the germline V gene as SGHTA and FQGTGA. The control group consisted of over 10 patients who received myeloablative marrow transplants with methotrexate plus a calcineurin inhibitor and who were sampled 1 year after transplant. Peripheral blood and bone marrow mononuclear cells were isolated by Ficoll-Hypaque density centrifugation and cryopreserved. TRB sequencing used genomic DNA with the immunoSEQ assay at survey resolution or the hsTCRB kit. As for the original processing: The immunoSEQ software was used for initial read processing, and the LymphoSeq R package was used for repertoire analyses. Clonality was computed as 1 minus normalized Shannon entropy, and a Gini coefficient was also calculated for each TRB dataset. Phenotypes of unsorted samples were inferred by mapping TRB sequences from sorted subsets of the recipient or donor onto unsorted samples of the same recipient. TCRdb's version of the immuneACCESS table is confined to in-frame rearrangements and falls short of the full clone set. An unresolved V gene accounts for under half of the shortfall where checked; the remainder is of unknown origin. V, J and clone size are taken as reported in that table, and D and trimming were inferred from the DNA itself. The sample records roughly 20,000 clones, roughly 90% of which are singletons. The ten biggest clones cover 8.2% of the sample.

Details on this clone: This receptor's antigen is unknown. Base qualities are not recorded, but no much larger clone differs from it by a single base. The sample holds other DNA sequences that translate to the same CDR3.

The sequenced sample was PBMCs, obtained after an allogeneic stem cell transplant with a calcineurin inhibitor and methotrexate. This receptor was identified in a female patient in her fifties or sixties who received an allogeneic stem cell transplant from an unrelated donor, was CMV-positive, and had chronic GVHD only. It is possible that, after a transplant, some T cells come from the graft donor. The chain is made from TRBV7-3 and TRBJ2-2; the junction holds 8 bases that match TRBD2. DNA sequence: TGTGCCAGCAGCTTAAGGCGAGCGGGAGTCCCCGGGGAGCTGTTTTTT. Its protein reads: CASSLRRAGVPGELFF.